This T cell receptor (beta chain) is drawn from a study of blood T cell repertoires in COVID-19. Study-level background: The United States, Italy and Spain supplied acute and convalescent COVID-19 samples. T cells, B-cell-depleted T cells, or PBMCs provided the cDNA or gDNA that served as material.

Authors' processing steps: Using reference gene primer amplification, nucleated cell counts were estimated. Profiling relied on immunoSEQ multiplex PCR, and the TCRdb table lists in-frame clones only, not all of them. V, J and clone size derive from that table, while D and trimming were established from the DNA sequence. The sample has over 65,000 clones, 86% seen once. Trimming left V 0 bases short and J 3 bases short, with 12 bases between. The germline gives CDR1 KGHDR, CDR2 SFDVKD. This CDR3 is 16 amino acids long. The genes are TRBV24-1 and TRBJ2-3; possibly TRBD2 for D (5 bases). This sequence was found in a man between 25 and 39 years old with acute or convalescent COVID-19. Sequenced sample: peripheral blood. DNA for the CDR3: TGTGCCACCAGTGATTTGGGTTTCCGGGGAACAGATACGCAGTATTTT. Translating it yields CATSDLGFRGTDTQYF.